These 15 T cell receptor beta chains were sequenced from one sample in a study of identical twins. A single record per CDR3 protein comes from TCRdb applying MiXCR to the 5' RACE reads. The table includes around 220,000 distinct CDR3 sequences, about 10% detected once. The sample taken for sequencing was memory T cells sorted from blood. The receptors stem from a man between 50 and 59 years old in good health.

The CDR3 spells CASSLIWGAIDYEQYF. In DNA, the CDR3 is TGTGCCAGCAGCTTAATATGGGGGGCCATCGATTACGAGCAGTACTTC. This chain joins TRBV7-8 and TRBJ2-7, with D tentatively TRBD1 or TRBD2 (6 bases each). CDR1 is SGHVS and CDR2 is FQNEAQ in the germline V gene. The CDR3 length is 16 residues. Trimming took 2 bases from V and 4 from J, leaving 18 bases between them. The full variable domain, its missing parts supplied by reference TRBV7-8 and TRBJ2-7, is GAGVSQSPRYKVAKRGQDVALRCDPISGHVSLFWYQQALGQGPEFLTYFQNEAQLDKSGLPSDRFFAERPEGSVSTLKIQRTQQEDSAVYLCASSLIWGAIDYEQYFGPGTRLTVT.

This clonotype was counted at least ten times. This rearrangement joins TRBV18 to TRBJ2-5, with 9 bases aligning to TRBD2. V was clipped by 1 base and J by 3 bases; unmatched bases: 6. The CDR3 contains 16 residues. The V gene's germline CDR1 is KGHSH and CDR2 LQKENI. The CDR3 spells CASSPRIAGVEETQYF. CDR3 nucleotides: TGTGCCAGCTCACCACGAATAGCGGGAGTGGAAGAGACCCAGTACTTC.

V usage is TRBV12-3 or TRBV12-4 and J usage is TRBJ2-5; 8 nucleotides agree with TRBD1. V gave up 2 bases and J gave up 2 bases; unmatched junction bases: 13. CDR3 length equals 18 residues. The CDR3 region has the DNA TGTGCCAGCAGTTTAATCGTCGTTTGGGACAGGCAACAAGAGACCCAGTACTTC. It yields the protein CASSLIVVWDRQQETQYF.

A few counts support this clonotype. The chain is built from TRBV4-2 and TRBJ2-1, with 12 nucleotides matching TRBD2. CDR3 length: 15 residues. V lost 1 base to trimming and J lost 5 bases; unmatched junction nucleotides: 0. Germline V lookup: CDR1 LGHNA, CDR2 YNFKEQ. CDR3 residues: CASSQGTSGNNEQFF. The CDR3 nucleotides are TGTGCCAGCAGCCAAGGGACTAGCGGGAACAATGAGCAGTTCTTC.

This clonotype was recorded at least ten times. The rearrangement joins TRBV2 to TRBJ2-7; TRBD1 might be the D (7 bases). The CDR3 consists of 13 residues. Trimming took off 7 bases at V and 2 bases at J, with 12 bases between the two ends. Germline CDR1 SNHLY, CDR2 FYNNEI. CDR3 sequence reads: CASKSGGTYEQYF. The CDR3 DNA follows: TGTGCCAGCAAATCAGGGGGGACCTACGAGCAGTACTTC.

The gene calls are TRBV6-1 and TRBJ1-6; D gene uncertain. Per germline, CDR1 MNHNS and CDR2 SASEGT. The CDR3 contains 14 residues. Trimming cost V 7 bases and J 9 bases, with 16 bases left between them. CDR3 sequence reads: CASINPMGSSPLHF. In DNA, the CDR3 is TGTGCCAGCATCAACCCCATGGGTTCTTCACCCCTCCACTTT.

The V call is TRBV7-8, the J call TRBJ1-4; possibly TRBD1 for D (6 bases). This CDR3 has 14 residues. Per the germline V gene, CDR1 is SGHVS and CDR2 is FQNEAQ. Deletions cut 3 bases from V and 8 bases from J, with 13 bases between. CDR3 bases: TGTGCCAGCAGCTTCTCACAGGGAGTGGAAAAACTGTTTTTT. Translation: CASSFSQGVEKLFF.

The gene calls are TRBV27 and TRBJ2-5, with 15 nucleotides matching TRBD2. The V segment lost 6 bases and the J segment 5 bases; nucleotides outside the gene matches: 7. Per germline, CDR1 MNHEY and CDR2 SMNVEV (reference sequence). The CDR3 consists of 16 residues. The CDR3 here is CASSSGLAGGAETQYF. DNA for the CDR3: TGTGCCAGCAGCTCGGGACTAGCGGGGGGTGCGGAGACCCAGTACTTC.

In its sample, this clonotype was seen many times. The V gene is TRBV5-1, the J gene TRBJ2-2; 7 bases align to TRBD2. Germline values: CDR1 SGHRS, CDR2 YFSETQ. V shed 2 bases and J 3 bases; nucleotides not matched to a gene: 4. CDR3 length: 15 amino acids. The chain's CDR3 is CASSLGAGDTGELFF. CDR3 nucleotides: TGCGCCAGCAGCTTAGGTGCGGGGGACACCGGGGAGCTGTTTTTT.

This clonotype was seen at least ten times. The gene calls are TRBV10-3 and TRBJ1-1; D uncertain. Germline V gene sequence: CDR1 ENHRY, CDR2 SYGVKD. V was cut by 4 bases and J by 5 bases, with 5 bases left in between. The CDR3 loop spans 11 amino acids. This chain's CDR3 is CAISGDTEAFF. The CDR3 DNA follows: TGTGCCATCAGTGGTGATACTGAAGCTTTCTTT.

This clonotype was seen at least ten times. This sequence joins TRBV20-1 and TRBJ1-1; 8 nucleotides align to TRBD1. Germline V gene data show CDR1 as DFQATT and CDR2 as SNEGSKA (reference sequence). V was clipped by 4 bases and J by 3 bases; unmatched bases: 1. This CDR3 has 12 amino acids. The CDR3 sequence: CSATDRDTEAFF. The CDR3 coding sequence is TGCAGTGCTACGGACAGGGACACTGAAGCTTTCTTT.

The V gene is TRBV11-1, the J gene TRBJ2-7; D unresolved. From germline, CDR1 is SGHAT and CDR2 FQDESV (reference sequence). Trimming pared 6 bases from V and 1 base from J, leaving 7 bases between. The CDR3 is 12 residues long. This CDR3 reads CASRGQSYEQYF. CDR3 DNA: TGTGCCAGCAGGGGCCAATCCTACGAGCAGTACTTC.

This clonotype was seen many times. The chain carries TRBV7-8 and TRBJ2-7; weak D call: TRBD1 (6 bases). V gave up 5 bases and J gave up 1 base, with 12 bases separating them. Per germline, CDR1 SGHVS and CDR2 FQNEAQ. The CDR3 is 14 amino acids. CDR3 residues: CASSPFGQSYEQYF. DNA of the CDR3: TGTGCCAGCAGCCCGTTTGGACAGTCCTACGAGCAGTACTTC.

The chain combines TRBV20-1 with TRBJ2-3; 14 nucleotides match TRBD2. From germline, CDR1 is DFQATT and CDR2 SNEGSKA (reference sequence). Trimming removed 0 bases from V and 4 bases from J; junction bases left unmatched: 9. The CDR3 runs to 18 residues. CDR3: CSARDRRRGLAGADTQYF. CDR3 in DNA: TGCAGTGCTAGAGATCGGAGGAGGGGACTAGCGGGAGCAGATACGCAGTATTTT.

In its sample, this clonotype was seen many times. The genes are TRBV10-3 and TRBJ2-1, with D possibly TRBD2 on 5 matching bases. Trimming left V 8 bases short and J 8 bases short, with 22 bases between. CDR1 is ENHRY and CDR2 is SYGVKD in the germline V gene. The CDR3 runs to 15 residues. The CDR3 reads CAICATEAVNDEQFF. In DNA, the CDR3 is TGTGCCATCTGCGCGACGGAGGCCGTGAACGATGAGCAGTTCTTC.